The 21 T cell receptor beta chains listed next were all sequenced from one sample in a study of CD8+ T cells in alopecia areata (dated by TCRdb to the late 2010s). The meaning of the sample's time point label: 4 weeks on oral tofacitinib. The intended sense of this specimen's treatment or condition label: oral pan-JAK inhibitor, 5-10 mg twice daily. Libraries came from the immunoSEQ multiplex PCR assay. RNA was extracted from all samples and reverse transcribed into cDNA, which served as template for TCR sequencing. Entries here come from immuneACCESS through TCRdb and include only in-frame sequences with V and J called. Some clones fail to appear in such tables; in the studies checked, an unresolved V gene covers under half of the shortfall, and the cause of the remainder is unknown. The sample table records fewer than 150,000 clones; roughly 82% of these occur just once. The ten largest clones take up about 25% of the sample.

The material sequenced was CD8+ T cells sorted from blood, taken at week 4, from a patient treated with tofacitinib. The receptors stem from a human donor with alopecia areata.

Of note for this clone: The identical CDR3 is also encoded by other nucleotide sequences in the sample. The V call is TRBV29-1, the J call TRBJ2-1, with 7 bases fitting TRBD2. Trimming took 3 bases from V and 3 from J; bases not matched to a gene: 11. The CDR3 covers 16 residues. Germline CDR1 reads SQVTM; CDR2 reads ANQGSEA. CDR3 bases: TGCAGCGTTGAGGACCGGGGGGTTAGTATCTACAATGAGCAGTTCTTC. This gives the protein CSVEDRGVSIYNEQFF.

This chain joins TRBV19 and TRBJ2-2; 7 bases match TRBD1. The CDR3 has 16 amino acids. The germline V gene encodes CDR1 LNHDA and CDR2 SQIVND (reference sequence). The junction had 9 bases not matched to a gene; V was cut back by 4 bases and J by 4 bases. The CDR3 spells CASSTDRPFGTGELFF. Here the CDR3 DNA reads TGTGCCAGTAGTACGGACAGGCCCTTCGGCACCGGGGAGCTGTTTTTT.

The V and J genes are TRBV7-9 and TRBJ1-2; a possible D gene is TRBD1 (5 bases). V was clipped by 5 bases and J by 4 bases, with 17 bases between them. Germline assignment: CDR1 SEHNR and CDR2 FQNEAQ (reference sequence). This CDR3 comprises 15 residues. CDR3 DNA sequence: TGTGCCAGCAGCCTCACCGGGACTCCTAGCTATGGCTACACCTTC. It encodes CASSLTGTPSYGYTF.

The chain couples TRBV4-1 to TRBJ2-3; D perhaps matches TRBD2 (6 bases). Germline CDR1 is MGHRA and CDR2 is YSYEKL. CDR3 length: 16 residues. The V end was cut by 0 bases, the J end by 3 bases, with 13 bases between. This chain's CDR3 is CASSQEAGWVTDTQYF. CDR3 DNA: TGCGCCAGCAGCCAAGAGGCGGGGTGGGTTACAGATACGCAGTATTTT.

This chain links TRBV29-1 with TRBJ2-7, with 7 bases aligning to TRBD2. Germline CDR1 SQVTM, CDR2 ANQGSEA. The CDR3 contains 12 residues. The junction had 7 bases not matched to a gene; V was cut back by 6 bases and J by 5 bases. The CDR3 loop reads CSVRAGVHEQYF. In nucleotides, the CDR3 is TGCAGCGTCCGGGCGGGGGTCCACGAGCAGTACTTC.

The chain is built from TRBV27 and TRBJ2-3; D remains unclear. CDR1 is MNHEY and CDR2 is SMNVEV in the germline V gene (reference sequence). V lost 2 bases to trimming and J lost 1 base, with 7 bases between them. The CDR3 sequence is 14 residues long. In nucleotides, the CDR3 is TGTGCCAGCAGTTTAATAGGTGGCACAGATACGCAGTATTTT. It encodes CASSLIGGTDTQYF.

The chain is built from TRBV29-1 and TRBJ2-1; D gene ambiguous. Germline loops: CDR1 SQVTM, CDR2 ANQGSEA. CDR3 length equals 12 residues. Trimming took off 4 bases at V and 2 bases at J, with 6 bases between the two ends. CDR3 amino acids: CSVVHPYNEQFF. CDR3 nucleotide sequence: TGCAGCGTTGTCCACCCCTACAATGAGCAGTTCTTC.

The V call is TRBV5-1, the J call TRBJ1-1; D unresolved. The CDR3 runs to 15 residues. CDR1 SGHRS and CDR2 YFSETQ come from the germline V gene. The ends were cut back, 3 bases at V and 3 bases at J, with 15 bases in the middle. The CDR3 DNA reads TGCGCCAGCAGCTCTGGGCCGGGAAGGGACACTGAAGCTTTCTTT. It is translated as CASSSGPGRDTEAFF.

This chain connects TRBV7-9 to TRBJ2-2; TRBD1 agrees at 7 bases. The CDR3 runs to 15 residues. Trimming cost V 3 bases and J 4 bases; bases outside gene matches: 5. The germline gives CDR1 SEHNR, CDR2 FQNEAQ (reference sequence). CDR3 sequence reads: CASSFDRDATGELFF. CDR3 in DNA: TGTGCCAGCAGCTTCGACAGGGATGCCACCGGGGAGCTGTTTTTT.

In regard to this clone: Other DNA variants within this sample encode the same CDR3. The rearrangement links TRBV4-1 to TRBJ2-7; 8 bases map to TRBD1. CDR3 size: 14 residues. Trimming took 1 base from V and 1 from J; bases not matched to a gene: 0. Germline V gene sequence: CDR1 MGHRA, CDR2 YSYEKL. In DNA form, the CDR3 reads TGCGCCAGCAGCCAAGGACAGGGGTCCTACGAGCAGTACTTC. Its translation is CASSQGQGSYEQYF.

On this clone itself: The same CDR3 can be traced to other DNA sequences in this sample. This chain joins TRBV29-1 and TRBJ1-1; D is uncertain. Germline V gene lookup returns CDR1 SQVTM and CDR2 ANQGSEA. CDR3 length: 10 residues. Trimming removed 5 bases at V and 2 bases at J, with 3 bases between. CDR3 region: CSVRNTEAFF. DNA for the CDR3: TGCAGCGTTAGAAACACTGAAGCTTTCTTT.

This clone has just one count. The chain combines TRBV7-9 with TRBJ2-1; a possible D gene is TRBD2 (6 bases). This CDR3 region has 14 residues. Germline loops: CDR1 SEHNR, CDR2 FQNEAQ (reference sequence). V gave up 10 bases and J gave up 0 bases, with 13 bases separating them. The CDR3 sequence: CATREAYSYNEQFF. Written as DNA, the CDR3 is TGTGCCACCAGGGAGGCGTACTCCTACAATGAGCAGTTCTTC.

This chain connects TRBV29-1 to TRBJ2-2; D might be TRBD2 (5 bases). Germline V lookup: CDR1 SQVTM, CDR2 ANQGSEA. This CDR3 comprises 12 residues. The V gene lost 5 bases and the J gene lost 2 bases, with 6 bases spanning the gap. This CDR3 reads CSVRTNTGELFF. The CDR3 region has the DNA TGCAGCGTTCGGACTAACACCGGGGAGCTGTTTTTT.

The V gene is TRBV5-5, the J gene TRBJ2-7; D is perhaps TRBD2 (6 bases). From germline, CDR1 is SGHKS and CDR2 YYEKEE (reference sequence). V was cut by 0 bases and J by 2 bases, with 9 bases left in between. CDR3 size: 14 residues. The CDR3, as DNA: TGTGCCAGCAGCTTGGAGGAGGGGACCTACGAGCAGTACTTC. Its translation: CASSLEEGTYEQYF.

The rearrangement uses TRBV7-9 and TRBJ2-1; TRBD1 is a possible D gene (5 bases). This CDR3 has 16 amino acids. Germline CDR1 is SEHNR and CDR2 is FQNEAQ (reference sequence). Trimming removed 5 bases from V and 7 bases from J, with 21 bases in between. CDR3: CASSPGWGEWTNEQFF. For the CDR3, the DNA is TGTGCCAGCAGCCCCGGTTGGGGCGAATGGACAAATGAGCAGTTCTTC.

The CDR3 nucleotides are TGTGCCAGCGGGCTGGGGACTGAAGCTTTCTTT. It codes for CASGLGTEAFF. V and J are TRBV7-9 and TRBJ1-1; unclear D gene. The V gene lost 8 bases and the J gene lost 5 bases, with 9 bases spanning the gap. CDR3 length equals 11 residues. Germline CDR1 is SEHNR and CDR2 is FQNEAQ (reference sequence).

The rearrangement uses TRBV6-6 and TRBJ1-2; 8 positions agree with TRBD1. Trimming cost V 1 base and J 3 bases; bases outside gene matches: 1. Germline V gene sequence: CDR1 MNHNY, CDR2 SVGAGI (reference sequence). This CDR3 spans 14 amino acids. DNA of the CDR3: TGTGCCAGCAGTTACTGGGGACAGGACTATGGCTACACCTTC. This encodes CASSYWGQDYGYTF.

The V and J genes are TRBV5-6 and TRBJ2-3, with TRBD1 matching over 7 bases. Trimming removed 0 bases from V and 4 bases from J; junction bases left unmatched: 8. Germline values: CDR1 SGHDT, CDR2 YYEEEE. The CDR3 consists of 16 residues. The CDR3 reads CASSLANGQASDTQYF. The CDR3, as DNA: TGTGCCAGCAGCTTGGCCAACGGACAGGCCTCAGATACGCAGTATTTT.

This CDR3 is CASRGAYSNQPQHF. CDR3 in DNA: TGTGCCAGCAGAGGGGCCTATAGCAATCAGCCCCAGCATTTT. The V and J genes are TRBV6-1 and TRBJ1-5, with a weak D call TRBD1 (5 bases). The germline V gene encodes CDR1 MNHNS and CDR2 SASEGT. This CDR3 has 14 amino acids. Trimming left V 6 bases short and J 0 bases short, with 9 bases between.

This clone was seen just once. The CDR3 nucleotides read TGTGCCAGCATCGGGGTACGCAGCTCCTACGAGCAGTACTTC. Translating it yields CASIGVRSSYEQYF. The chain has TRBV2 and TRBJ2-7; perhaps TRBD2 as D (5 bases). V lost 7 bases, J lost 0 bases, and 13 bases lay in between. The germline V gene encodes CDR1 SNHLY and CDR2 FYNNEI. The length of the CDR3 is 14 residues.

In this sample, this clone turned up a few times. This chain joins TRBV6-5 and TRBJ1-2; D gene uncertain. The germline CDR1 and CDR2 sequences are MNHEY and SVGAGI. The CDR3 covers 15 residues. V lost 0 bases, J lost 4 bases, and 12 bases lay in between. The CDR3 DNA reads TGTGCCAGCAGTTACTCGAAAGGCACCTTCTATGGCTACACCTTC. It codes for CASSYSKGTFYGYTF.